A selection of T cell receptor beta chains follows, all from one sample in a study of CD8 T cells in Susac syndrome. One entry per CDR3 protein, called by TCRdb with MiXCR from the immunoSEQ multiplex PCR reads. The sample contains 90,000 to 150,000 distinct CDR3 sequences, 80% to 95% of which appear only once. Sequenced input: CD8+ T cells from PBMCs. These receptors all stem from a human donor in good health. Both conserved end residues are part of each CDR3. Each record gives: J gene, D gene, V gene, clone size, CDR3 DNA, CDR3 protein. A D gene is named only where the DNA matches it firmly. The size entry is marked missing in some rows and otherwise reads once, few, many or a size class.

j_call: TRBJ1-6
d_call: TRBD1
v_call: TRBV3-1
clone_size: NA
cdr3_nt: TGTGCCAGCAGCCGACAGGGGGGAAATTCACCCCTCCACTTT
cdr3_aa: CASSRQGGNSPLHF

j_call: TRBJ2-3
d_call: TRBD2
v_call: TRBV7-6
clone_size: NA
cdr3_nt: TGTGCCAGCAGCGTACTAGCGGACCATAGCACAGATACGCAGTATTTT
cdr3_aa: CASSVLADHSTDTQYF

j_call: TRBJ1-1
d_call: NA
v_call: TRBV12-3/TRBV12-4
clone_size: NA
cdr3_nt: TGTGCCAGCCGACGACGGGAGTACACTGAAGCTTTCTTT
cdr3_aa: CASRRREYTEAFF

j_call: TRBJ2-3
d_call: NA
v_call: TRBV20-1
clone_size: NA
cdr3_nt: TGCAGTGCTACTGAGATACTGCGGAACACAGATACGCAGTATTTT
cdr3_aa: CSATEILRNTDTQYF

j_call: TRBJ2-7
d_call: NA
v_call: TRBV7-2
clone_size: NA
cdr3_nt: TGTGCCAGCCGCCGTCCAGGCGGCTCCTACGAGCAGTACTTC
cdr3_aa: CASRRPGGSYEQYF

j_call: TRBJ2-3
d_call: TRBD2
v_call: TRBV4-3
clone_size: once
cdr3_nt: TGCGCCAGCAGCCCTCCCCCCGGTACCCCGGGGGGGGAAACGCAGTATTTT
cdr3_aa: CASSPPPGTPGGETQYF

j_call: TRBJ1-5
d_call: NA
v_call: TRBV12-5
clone_size: NA
cdr3_nt: TGTGCTAGTGGTCCAGGGAATCAGCCCCAGCATTTT
cdr3_aa: CASGPGNQPQHF

j_call: TRBJ1-2
d_call: NA
v_call: TRBV7-9
clone_size: NA
cdr3_nt: TGTGCCAGCAGCCAGGGGTCTTCAAACTATGGCTACACCTTC
cdr3_aa: CASSQGSSNYGYTF

j_call: TRBJ2-1
d_call: TRBD2
v_call: TRBV3-1
clone_size: NA
cdr3_nt: TGTGCCAGCAGCCAAGATAGCGGGAGCCACGAGCAGTTCTTC
cdr3_aa: CASSQDSGSHEQFF

j_call: TRBJ1-2
d_call: TRBD1
v_call: TRBV5-4
clone_size: NA
cdr3_nt: TGTGCCAGCAGCTTGGACCGGGACAGATGCACCTTC
cdr3_aa: CASSLDRDRCTF

j_call: TRBJ1-2
d_call: NA
v_call: TRBV4-3
clone_size: NA
cdr3_nt: TGCGCCAGCAGCCAAGTTCGGGGGTTCAGCGGGGTTGTTGGCTACACCTTC
cdr3_aa: CASSQVRGFSGVVGYTF

j_call: TRBJ1-1
d_call: NA
v_call: TRBV5-1
clone_size: few
cdr3_nt: TGCGCCAGCAGCTTGGCGTTCAGTACTGAAGCTTTCTTT
cdr3_aa: CASSLAFSTEAFF

j_call: TRBJ1-1
d_call: NA
v_call: TRBV19
clone_size: NA
cdr3_nt: TGTGCCAGCGATCAGGGGCCTATGGAGACTGAAGCTTTCTTT
cdr3_aa: CASDQGPMETEAFF

j_call: TRBJ2-1
d_call: TRBD2
v_call: TRBV10-3
clone_size: NA
cdr3_nt: TGTGCCATCAGTATAACCGGGACTAGCGAGACAATCTTC
cdr3_aa: CAISITGTSETIF

j_call: TRBJ2-5
d_call: NA
v_call: TRBV7-8
clone_size: NA
cdr3_nt: TGTGCCAGCAGCTCCGAGGGACGGTTGTACCAAGAGACCCAGTACTTC
cdr3_aa: CASSSEGRLYQETQYF

j_call: TRBJ2-1
d_call: NA
v_call: TRBV7-2
clone_size: NA
cdr3_nt: TGTGCCAGCAGCGCAACTACTGAGCAGTTCTTC
cdr3_aa: CASSATTEQFF

j_call: TRBJ1-2
d_call: NA
v_call: TRBV6-1
clone_size: NA
cdr3_nt: TGTGCCAGCAGGAGAGACCACTATGGCTACACCTTC
cdr3_aa: CASRRDHYGYTF

j_call: TRBJ1-1
d_call: NA
v_call: TRBV6-2/TRBV6-3
clone_size: NA
cdr3_nt: TGTGCCAGCACCCAAGTGGGGGATGGCACTGAAGCTTTCTTT
cdr3_aa: CASTQVGDGTEAFF

j_call: TRBJ1-2
d_call: NA
v_call: TRBV4-3
clone_size: NA
cdr3_nt: TGCGCCAGCAGCCAGGTCCTCGGGGGGCCTGGCTACACCTTC
cdr3_aa: CASSQVLGGPGYTF